Shown below are 18 T cell receptor beta chains from a single sample sequenced in a study of T-cell reconstitution after alpha-beta-depleted transplantation in children. TCRbeta library construction was performed incorporating unique molecular identifiers. TCRdb fed the PCR reads into MiXCR, producing one record per CDR3 protein. The sample lists some 500,000 distinct CDR3 sequences, over 25% seen once, with less than 2.5% in the top ten. The material was PBMCs from the stem cell graft donor, obtained from the stem cell graft. The receptors were gathered from a human donor who donated a stem cell graft to a child with aplastic anemia.

This clonotype has only a few counts. V usage is TRBV5-1 and J usage is TRBJ2-6; D might be TRBD1 (6 bases). The V gene lost 1 base and the J gene lost 4 bases, with 9 bases spanning the gap. The germline gives CDR1 SGHRS, CDR2 YFSETQ. The CDR3 has 15 amino acids. The CDR3: CASSLTGNGANVLTF. CDR3 coding DNA: TGCGCCAGCAGCTTGACAGGGAACGGGGCCAACGTCCTGACTTTC.

The genes are TRBV10-1 and TRBJ2-3; D not certain. Germline lookup yields CDR1 WNHNN and CDR2 SYGVQD (reference sequence). This CDR3 comprises 17 residues. V gave up 0 bases and J gave up 0 bases, with 13 bases separating them. The CDR3 DNA follows: TGCGCCAGCAGTGAGTCCCCCCGAATGGACAGCACAGATACGCAGTATTTT. Its protein product is CASSESPRMDSTDTQYF.

The table lists this clonotype with a few counts. The chain carries TRBV24-1 and TRBJ2-7; D might be TRBD1 (8 bases). Per germline, CDR1 KGHDR and CDR2 SFDVKD. Trimming stripped 4 bases from V and 2 bases from J, with 17 bases between. The CDR3 loop spans 16 amino acids. In DNA, the CDR3 is TGTGCCACCAGTGAGAGCGGGACAGGTTGGCCCTACGAGCAGTACGTC. Translating gives CATSESGTGWPYEQYV.

The rearrangement uses TRBV5-1 and TRBJ2-1; the D gene is possibly TRBD1 (7 bases). This CDR3 spans 18 amino acids. From germline, CDR1 is SGHRS and CDR2 YFSETQ. V was cut by 1 base and J by 5 bases, with 22 bases left in between. CDR3 sequence reads: CASSLRLWIRGEDNEQFF. The CDR3 DNA is TGCGCCAGCAGCTTGAGACTCTGGATCAGGGGGGAAGACAATGAGCAGTTCTTC.

The chain couples TRBV28 to TRBJ2-3; the match to TRBD2 covers 8 bases. Germline loops: CDR1 MDHEN, CDR2 SYDVKM. This CDR3 is 16 amino acids long. V was pared by 5 bases and J by 0 bases, with 7 bases of the junction left unmatched. CDR3 sequence: CASSPGSGVSTDTQYF. In DNA, the CDR3 is TGTGCCAGCAGTCCCGGTAGCGGGGTAAGCACAGATACGCAGTATTTT. Full variable domain (remainder filled in from reference TRBV28 and TRBJ2-3): DVKVTQSSRYLVKRTGEKVFLECVQDMDHENMFWYRQDPGLGLRLIYFSYDVKMKEKGDIPEGYSVSREKKERFSLILESASTNQTSMYLCASSPGSGVSTDTQYFGPGTRLTVL.

This clonotype showed up many times. V and J are TRBV20-1 and TRBJ1-5; 10 nucleotides align to TRBD1. Germline assignment: CDR1 DFQATT and CDR2 SNEGSKA (reference sequence). The CDR3 runs to 16 residues. V dropped 6 bases and J dropped 0; count of bases not matched to a gene: 8. CDR3 in amino acids: CSAKGQGRYSNQPQHF. The CDR3, as DNA: TGCAGTGCCAAGGGACAGGGGCGTTATAGCAATCAGCCCCAGCATTTT.

The rearrangement joins TRBV20-1 to TRBJ2-4; 9 nucleotides align to TRBD2. There are 15 residues in the CDR3. With V trimmed by 3 bases and J by 8 bases, 11 bases remained unmatched. Germline values: CDR1 DFQATT, CDR2 SNEGSKA (reference sequence). CDR3 amino acids: CSARDYSGSGDIQYF. CDR3 DNA: TGCAGTGCTAGGGATTATAGCGGGAGTGGGGACATTCAGTACTTC.

This clonotype was detected only once. In nucleotides, the CDR3 is TGTGCCATCAGTGAGTCTAACTCTAATGAAAAACTGTTTTTT. It specifies CAISESNSNEKLFF. The V gene is TRBV10-3, the J gene TRBJ1-4; D is ambiguous. V gave up 0 bases and J gave up 3 bases, with 5 bases separating them. The CDR3 has 14 residues. Germline V gives CDR1 ENHRY, CDR2 SYGVKD.

This clonotype was seen a few times. The V call is TRBV4-3, the J call TRBJ2-1; 11 positions agree with TRBD2. CDR1 LGHNA and CDR2 YSLEER come from the germline V gene. Losses at the gene ends were 3 bases for V and 9 bases for J; bases not matched to a gene: 7. The CDR3 covers 15 residues. For the CDR3, the DNA is TGCGCCAGCAGCCAGGCACTAGCGGGAGCGATTGAGCAGTTCTTC. Protein product: CASSQALAGAIEQFF.

The genes are TRBV4-3 and TRBJ1-1; D is uncertain. The ends were cut back, 2 bases at V and 4 bases at J, with 8 bases in the middle. This CDR3 region has 13 residues. Per germline, CDR1 LGHNA and CDR2 YSLEER. Here the CDR3 DNA reads TGCGCCAGCAGCCAAATCCGTGGCACTGAAGCTTTCTTT. It is translated as CASSQIRGTEAFF.

The sample holds a few counts of this clonotype. The chain employs TRBV20-1 and TRBJ2-3; D possibly corresponds to TRBD2 (5 bases). The CDR3 runs 13 residues. Per the germline V gene, CDR1 is DFQATT and CDR2 is SNEGSKA (reference sequence). V lost 5 bases, J lost 0 bases, and 9 bases lay in between. The CDR3 DNA follows: TGCAGTGCTCCCCCGGGGAGCACAGATACGCAGTATTTT. Protein product: CSAPPGSTDTQYF.

CDR3 sequence: CATSRDLGGTDSNQPQHF. CDR3 DNA sequence: TGTGCCACCAGCAGAGATCTCGGAGGGACAGACAGCAATCAGCCCCAGCATTTT. The genes are TRBV15 and TRBJ1-5; 7 positions match TRBD1. From germline, CDR1 is LNHNV and CDR2 YYDKDF (reference sequence). The V and J ends lost 0 bases and 1 base, in that order; junction bases with no gene match: 9. The CDR3 sequence is 18 residues long.

J is TRBJ2-7 and V is TRBV25-1; TRBD1 matches 9 bases. The V gene end was trimmed by 4 bases and the J gene end by 9 bases; junction bases not matched to a gene: 7. Germline loops: CDR1 MGHDK, CDR2 SYGVNS. There are 13 residues in the CDR3. The chain's CDR3 is CASSVGQGKRQYF. In DNA form, the CDR3 reads TGTGCCAGCAGTGTCGGACAGGGGAAGAGGCAGTACTTC.

This rearrangement joins TRBV15 to TRBJ2-5; D is possibly TRBD2 (6 bases). V was shortened by 2 bases and J by 7 bases, with 20 bases between the two germline ends. This CDR3 region has 16 residues. Germline CDR1 LNHNV, CDR2 YYDKDF (reference sequence). The CDR3: CATSRRGDGGASTQYF. CDR3 sequence (DNA): TGTGCCACCAGCAGAAGGGGAGACGGCGGGGCGTCGACCCAGTACTTC.

The rearrangement joins TRBV11-1 to TRBJ2-3; 8 bases match TRBD2. With V trimmed by 6 bases and J by 1 base, 15 bases remained unmatched. This CDR3 has 18 residues. Germline-derived CDR1 and CDR2 are SGHAT and FQDESV (reference sequence). The CDR3 region is CASSPGLEFSTGTDTQYF. In nucleotides, the CDR3 is TGTGCCAGCAGTCCGGGACTAGAGTTCTCGACTGGCACAGATACGCAGTATTTT.

The chain links TRBV4-2 to TRBJ1-1; possible D gene TRBD1, 6 bases. The V end lost 7 bases, the J end lost 11 bases, and 14 bases lay between the germline ends. The germline V gene has CDR1 LGHNA and CDR2 YNFKEQ. The CDR3 consists of 11 residues. The CDR3 DNA follows: TGTGCCAGCAATGACAGACAGGAGGCTTTCTTT. It specifies CASNDRQEAFF.

Many counts were recorded for this clonotype. One end of the junction fails to match germline, which may point to a read error. The chain recombines TRBV15 with TRBJ2-1; possibly TRBD2 for D (6 bases). Germline V gene sequence: CDR1 LNHNV, CDR2 YYDKDF (reference sequence). The CDR3 is 15 residues long. CDR3 in amino acids: CATSGDPTSIAEQFF. DNA for the CDR3: TGTGCCACCAGCGGAGACCCGACTAGTATCGCTGAGCAGTTCTTC.

CDR3 bases: TGTGCCAGCAGCACCGAGGACGGCCCCTACGAGCAGTACTTC. Translating gives CASSTEDGPYEQYF. The chain is built from TRBV9 and TRBJ2-7; D uncertain. Germline V gives CDR1 SGDLS, CDR2 YYNGEE. V lost 4 bases and J lost 2, with 13 bases in between. The CDR3 is made up of 14 amino acids.